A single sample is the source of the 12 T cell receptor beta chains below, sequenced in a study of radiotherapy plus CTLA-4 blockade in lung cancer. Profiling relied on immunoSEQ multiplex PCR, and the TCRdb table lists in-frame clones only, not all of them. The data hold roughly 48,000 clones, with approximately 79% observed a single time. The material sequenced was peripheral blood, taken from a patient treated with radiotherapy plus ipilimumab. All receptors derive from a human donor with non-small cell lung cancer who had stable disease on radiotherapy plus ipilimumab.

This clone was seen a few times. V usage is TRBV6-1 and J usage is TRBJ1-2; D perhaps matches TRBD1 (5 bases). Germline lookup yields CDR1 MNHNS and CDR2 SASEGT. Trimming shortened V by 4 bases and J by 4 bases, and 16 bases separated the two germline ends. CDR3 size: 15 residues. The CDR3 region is CASSASRVGVYGYTF. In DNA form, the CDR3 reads TGTGCCAGCAGTGCAAGCAGGGTAGGGGTCTATGGCTACACCTTC.

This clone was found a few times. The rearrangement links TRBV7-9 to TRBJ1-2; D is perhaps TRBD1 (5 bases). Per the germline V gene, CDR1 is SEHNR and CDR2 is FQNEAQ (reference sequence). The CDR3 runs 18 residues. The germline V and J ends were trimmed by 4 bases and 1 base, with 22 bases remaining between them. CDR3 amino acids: CASSSPTAPPDLNYGYTF. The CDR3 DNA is TGTGCCAGCAGCTCTCCGACAGCTCCACCAGACCTTAACTATGGCTACACCTTC.

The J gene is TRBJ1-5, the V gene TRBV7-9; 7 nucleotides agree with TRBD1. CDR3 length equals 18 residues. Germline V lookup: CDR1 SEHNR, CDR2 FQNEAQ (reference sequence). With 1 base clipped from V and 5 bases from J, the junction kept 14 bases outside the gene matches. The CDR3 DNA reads TGTGCCAGCAGCTTAGGTTACGGCGGTCGGCAGGGGGATCAGCCCCAGCATTTT. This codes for CASSLGYGGRQGDQPQHF.

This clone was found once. The CDR3 DNA follows: TGTGCCTGGAGTGCCCGGACAGGGGGCGCCGGTGGCTACACCTTC. It is translated as CAWSARTGGAGGYTF. The chain uses TRBV30 and TRBJ1-2; 11 nucleotides agree with TRBD1. CDR1 GTSNPN and CDR2 SVGIG come from the germline V gene (reference sequence). V shed 1 base, J shed 7 bases, and the junction held 8 bases outside the gene matches. The CDR3 is made up of 15 amino acids.

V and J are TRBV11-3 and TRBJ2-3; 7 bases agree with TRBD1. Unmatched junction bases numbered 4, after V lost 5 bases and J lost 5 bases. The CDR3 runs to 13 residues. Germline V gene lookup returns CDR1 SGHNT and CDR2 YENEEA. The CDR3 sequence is CASSKGAGDTQYF. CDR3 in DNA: TGTGCCAGCAGCAAGGGGGCCGGAGATACGCAGTATTTT.

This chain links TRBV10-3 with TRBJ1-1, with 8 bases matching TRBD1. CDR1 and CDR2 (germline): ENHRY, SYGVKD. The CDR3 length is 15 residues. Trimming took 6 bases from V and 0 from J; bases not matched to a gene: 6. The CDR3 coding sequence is TGTGCCATCAGGCCCGGGACAGGCATGAACACTGAAGCTTTCTTT. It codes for CAIRPGTGMNTEAFF.

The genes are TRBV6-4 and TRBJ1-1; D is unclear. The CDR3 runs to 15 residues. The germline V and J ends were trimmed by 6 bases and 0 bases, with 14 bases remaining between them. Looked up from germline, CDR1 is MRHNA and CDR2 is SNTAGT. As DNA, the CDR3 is TGTGCCAGCAGCCCTTTCGGCTACATGAACACTGAAGCTTTCTTT. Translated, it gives CASSPFGYMNTEAFF.

CDR3 coding DNA: TGTGCCAGTCGCCATAGCTCTGGAAACACCATATATTTT. This codes for CASRHSSGNTIYF. This rearrangement joins TRBV19 to TRBJ1-3, with unresolved D. The CDR3 is 13 amino acids. Trimming removed 8 bases from V and 0 bases from J, with 8 bases in between. Germline CDR1 reads LNHDA; CDR2 reads SQIVND (reference sequence).

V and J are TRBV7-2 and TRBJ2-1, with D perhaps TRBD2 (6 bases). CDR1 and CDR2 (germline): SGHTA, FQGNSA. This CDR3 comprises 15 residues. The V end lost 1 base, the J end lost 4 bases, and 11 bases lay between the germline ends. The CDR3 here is CASSLEGRGYNEQFF. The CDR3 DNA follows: TGTGCCAGCAGCTTAGAAGGGCGGGGTTACAATGAGCAGTTCTTC.

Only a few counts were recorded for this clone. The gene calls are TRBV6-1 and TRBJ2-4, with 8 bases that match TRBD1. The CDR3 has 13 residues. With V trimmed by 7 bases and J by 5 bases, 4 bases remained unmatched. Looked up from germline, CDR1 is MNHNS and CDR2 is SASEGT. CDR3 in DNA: TGTGCCAGCACCTTGACAGGGGAAAACATTCAGTACTTC. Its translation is CASTLTGENIQYF.

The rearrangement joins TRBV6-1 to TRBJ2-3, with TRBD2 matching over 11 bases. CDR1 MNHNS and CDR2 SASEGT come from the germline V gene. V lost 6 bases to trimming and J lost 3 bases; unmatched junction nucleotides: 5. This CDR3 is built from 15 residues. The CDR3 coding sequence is TGTGCCAGCAGGACTAGCGGGAAGGAGACAGATACGCAGTATTTT. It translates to CASRTSGKETDTQYF.

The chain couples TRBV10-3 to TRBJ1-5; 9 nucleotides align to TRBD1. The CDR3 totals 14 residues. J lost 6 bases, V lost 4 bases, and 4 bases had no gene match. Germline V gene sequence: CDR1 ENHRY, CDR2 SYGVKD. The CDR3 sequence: CAISGGTGSQPQHF. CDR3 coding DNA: TGTGCCATCAGTGGCGGGACAGGGAGTCAGCCCCAGCATTTT.